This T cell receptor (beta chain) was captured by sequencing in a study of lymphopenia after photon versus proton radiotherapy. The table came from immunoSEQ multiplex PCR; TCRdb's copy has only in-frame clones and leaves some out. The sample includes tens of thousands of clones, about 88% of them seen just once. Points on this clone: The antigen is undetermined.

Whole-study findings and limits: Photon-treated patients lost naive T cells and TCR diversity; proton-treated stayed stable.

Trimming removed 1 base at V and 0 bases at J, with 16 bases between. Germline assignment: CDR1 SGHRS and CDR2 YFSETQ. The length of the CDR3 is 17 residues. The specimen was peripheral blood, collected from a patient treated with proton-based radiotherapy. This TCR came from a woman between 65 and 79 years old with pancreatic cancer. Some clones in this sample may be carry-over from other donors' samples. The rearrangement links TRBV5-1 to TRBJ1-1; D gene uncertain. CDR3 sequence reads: CASSLSTWISMNTEAFF. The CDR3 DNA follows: TGCGCCAGCAGCTTGAGCACCTGGATTTCCATGAACACTGAAGCTTTCTTT.